Following are 10 T cell receptor beta chains from one sample sequenced in a study of response to subunit inactivated influenza vaccine. A single record per CDR3 protein comes from TCRdb applying MiXCR to the RT-PCR reads. The sample includes some 570,000 distinct CDR3 sequences, 11% of them seen just once. This sample also appeared in a second study, on T cells expressing NK-cell markers. That publication notes: UMI-tagged 5'RACE template switching yielded the TCR beta cDNA.

The material was PBMCs from blood, obtained on the day of vaccination. The source is a man aged 50 to 59 who received an inactivated influenza vaccine.

The V and J genes are TRBV12-5 and TRBJ2-5; D gene ambiguous. The CDR3 totals 12 residues. CDR1 is LGHNT and CDR2 is FRNRAP in the germline V gene. The V gene lost 7 bases and the J gene lost 4 bases, with 10 bases spanning the gap. The CDR3 spells CASAIEGETQYF. CDR3 DNA sequence: TGTGCTAGTGCCATTGAAGGAGAGACCCAGTACTTC.

This clonotype occurred a few times. V usage is TRBV5-1 and J usage is TRBJ2-7; no firm D call. This CDR3 region has 18 residues. The V and J ends lost 0 bases and 3 bases respectively, with 22 bases between them. Germline CDR1 reads SGHRS; CDR2 reads YFSETQ. The DNA for the CDR3 is TGCGCCAGCAGCTTGGTAGGCCATCCATCTCCAACAATCTACGAGCAGTACTTC. It specifies CASSLVGHPSPTIYEQYF.

In this sample, this clonotype turned up a few times. The CDR3 reads CASSLAVAPSTEAFF. The CDR3 DNA is TGCGCCAGCAGCTTGGCGGTCGCTCCGAGCACTGAAGCTTTCTTT. The V call is TRBV5-1, the J call TRBJ1-1, with D uncertain. This CDR3 has 15 amino acids. Trimming left V 0 bases short and J 4 bases short, with 13 bases between. Germline assignment: CDR1 SGHRS and CDR2 YFSETQ. The whole variable domain, filled in from reference TRBV5-1 and TRBJ1-1, reads KAGVTQTPRYLIKTRGQQVTLSCSPISGHRSVSWYQQTPGQGLQFLFEYFSETQRNKGNFPGRFSGRQFSNSRSEMNVSTLELGDSALYLCASSLAVAPSTEAFFGQGTRLTVV.

This clonotype came up a few times. The chain carries TRBV12-3 or TRBV12-4 and TRBJ2-3; 8 bases map to TRBD2. This CDR3 is built from 15 residues. The trim removed 10 bases at V and 2 bases at J, leaving 11 bases unmatched. The DNA of the CDR3 is TGTGCCACCGGAAGAACTAGCGGAATCACAGATACGCAGTATTTT. Its protein product is CATGRTSGITDTQYF.

With respect to this clonotype: No conserved phenylalanine or tryptophan is present at the end of the CDR3, so a read error is the likely explanation. Because the CDR3's place on the DNA is in doubt, the DNA is left out and the CDR3 is given as listed by TCRdb. V usage is TRBV4-2 and J usage is TRBJ2-1; TRBD1, the table's D call, was not compared with the DNA. The CDR3 contains 14 residues when both ends are counted. The V gene's germline CDR1 is LGHNA and CDR2 YNFKEQ. The CDR3 loop reads CASSQERSGAPISL.

This clonotype was seen a handful of times. The rearrangement uses TRBV11-2 and TRBJ2-7, with 8 bases fitting TRBD1. V lost 4 bases to trimming and J lost 2 bases; unmatched junction nucleotides: 7. Looked up from germline, CDR1 is SGHAT and CDR2 is FQNNGV. The CDR3 length is 15 residues. The CDR3 DNA reads as TGTGCCAGCAGCTCTTACAGGGGGGTTCCCTACGAGCAGTACTTC. This translates into CASSSYRGVPYEQYF.

This clonotype came up many times. The J gene is TRBJ2-5, the V gene TRBV11-2; possible D gene TRBD2, 5 bases. V lost 5 bases, J lost 2 bases, and 12 bases lay in between. The V gene's germline CDR1 is SGHAT and CDR2 FQNNGV. The length of the CDR3 is 14 residues. The CDR3 is CASSPGNLQETQYF. CDR3 in DNA: TGTGCCAGCAGCCCCGGGAACCTACAAGAGACCCAGTACTTC.

This clonotype has more than one count but fewer than ten. The rearrangement uses TRBV5-1 and TRBJ2-7, with TRBD2 matching 10 bases. V was clipped by 8 bases and J by 3 bases; unmatched bases: 11. The germline V gene has CDR1 SGHRS and CDR2 YFSETQ. The CDR3 consists of 15 residues. The CDR3 nucleotides are TGCGCCAGTCGTCTTTCCCTAGCGGGAGTCTACGAGCAGTACTTC. Protein product: CASRLSLAGVYEQYF. The full variable domain, rest sourced from reference TRBV5-1 and TRBJ2-7, is KAGVTQTPRYLIKTRGQQVTLSCSPISGHRSVSWYQQTPGQGLQFLFEYFSETQRNKGNFPGRFSGRQFSNSRSEMNVSTLELGDSALYLCASRLSLAGVYEQYFGPGTRLTVT.

J is TRBJ2-5 and V is TRBV14; no clear D. CDR3 length: 14 residues. Germline CDR1 and CDR2: SGHDN and FVKESK. The V and J ends lost 0 bases and 6 bases respectively, with 11 bases between them. The CDR3 DNA reads TGTGCCAGCAGCCAAGATGTTTCATCGAAGACCCAGTACTTC. It is translated as CASSQDVSSKTQYF.

This clonotype has a count of ten or more. This sequence joins TRBV4-2 and TRBJ1-6; possibly TRBD1 for D (6 bases). The germline V and J ends were trimmed by 3 bases and 9 bases, with 15 bases remaining between them. Germline CDR1 is LGHNA and CDR2 is YNFKEQ. CDR3 length equals 15 residues. The CDR3 DNA follows: TGTGCCAGCAGCCAGGAACAGGGCGGGGGTTCACCCCTCCACTTT. This sequence encodes CASSQEQGGGSPLHF.